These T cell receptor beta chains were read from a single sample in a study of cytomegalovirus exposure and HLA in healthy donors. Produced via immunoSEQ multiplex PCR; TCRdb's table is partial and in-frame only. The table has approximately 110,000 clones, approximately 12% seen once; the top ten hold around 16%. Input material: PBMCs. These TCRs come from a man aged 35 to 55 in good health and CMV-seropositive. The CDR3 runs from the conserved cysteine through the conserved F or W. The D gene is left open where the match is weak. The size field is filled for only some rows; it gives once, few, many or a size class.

CDR3nt: TGTGCCAGCAGCTCTCCCGCGGGAGGGCCGGGGGAGACCCAGTACTTC; CDR3aa: CASSSPAGGPGETQYF; abundance: few; j_gene: TRBJ2-5; d_gene: TRBD2; v_gene: TRBV5-4
CDR3nt: TGCGCCAGCAGCTTGGCCGGGTCCCCCTACCGAGAGCTGTTTTTT; CDR3aa: CASSLAGSPYRELFF; abundance: few; j_gene: TRBJ2-2; d_gene: .; v_gene: TRBV5-1
CDR3nt: TGTGCCAGCAGACAGCCCCAGTTTTCTGGGGCCAACGTCCTGACTTTC; CDR3aa: CASRQPQFSGANVLTF; abundance: .; j_gene: TRBJ2-6; d_gene: .; v_gene: TRBV5-8
CDR3nt: TGTGCCAGTAGTAGTAGGATACAGATCCCTGGGGCCAACGTCCTGACTTTC; CDR3aa: CASSSRIQIPGANVLTF; abundance: .; j_gene: TRBJ2-6; d_gene: .; v_gene: TRBV19
CDR3nt: TGCGCCAGCAGCTTGGCGGTGGGCCACTATGGCTACACCTTC; CDR3aa: CASSLAVGHYGYTF; abundance: .; j_gene: TRBJ1-2; d_gene: .; v_gene: TRBV5-1
CDR3nt: TGTGCCAGTACTATCAACAGGGTGACTAACTATGGCTACACCTTC; CDR3aa: CASTINRVTNYGYTF; abundance: .; j_gene: TRBJ1-2; d_gene: .; v_gene: TRBV19
CDR3nt: TGTGCCAGCAGCTTAGGGCCGTCGGGGAATACGCAGTATTTT; CDR3aa: CASSLGPSGNTQYF; abundance: few; j_gene: TRBJ2-3; d_gene: .; v_gene: TRBV11-2
CDR3nt: TGTGCCAGCAGTTACCAGGAGGTGAACACTGAAGCTTTCTTT; CDR3aa: CASSYQEVNTEAFF; abundance: few; j_gene: TRBJ1-1; d_gene: .; v_gene: TRBV6-6
CDR3nt: TGTGCCAGCAGTTACTCGGAGTCAGGGGATGGCTACACCTTC; CDR3aa: CASSYSESGDGYTF; abundance: few; j_gene: TRBJ1-2; d_gene: .; v_gene: TRBV6-5
CDR3nt: TGTGCCAGCAGATTACGGGCCACAGGGGATGGCTACACCTTC; CDR3aa: CASRLRATGDGYTF; abundance: few; j_gene: TRBJ1-2; d_gene: TRBD1; v_gene: TRBV7-9
CDR3nt: TGCGCCAGCAGCCAAGACGGGACAGGGGGCCGCGGCTATGGCTACACCTTC; CDR3aa: CASSQDGTGGRGYGYTF; abundance: few; j_gene: TRBJ1-2; d_gene: TRBD1; v_gene: TRBV4-1
CDR3nt: TGCGCCAGCAGCCAAGATCGAGGAGGTTTAGGGAACGGCTACACCTTC; CDR3aa: CASSQDRGGLGNGYTF; abundance: few; j_gene: TRBJ1-2; d_gene: .; v_gene: TRBV4-3
CDR3nt: TGCGCCAGCAGCTCCAACGGGAGGGCCGATGAGCAGTTCTTC; CDR3aa: CASSSNGRADEQFF; abundance: .; j_gene: TRBJ2-1; d_gene: TRBD2; v_gene: TRBV5-1
CDR3nt: TGTGCCATCAGGAATAGCGCGAGCTACGAGCAGTACTTC; CDR3aa: CAIRNSASYEQYF; abundance: few; j_gene: TRBJ2-7; d_gene: .; v_gene: TRBV10-3
CDR3nt: TGTGCCAGCAGATTAGCGGGATCTAGCACAGATACGCAGTATTTT; CDR3aa: CASRLAGSSTDTQYF; abundance: .; j_gene: TRBJ2-3; d_gene: TRBD2; v_gene: TRBV5-8
CDR3nt: TGTGCCATCAGTGAGGGGGAGAACTACAATCAGCCCCAGCATTTT; CDR3aa: CAISEGENYNQPQHF; abundance: .; j_gene: TRBJ1-5; d_gene: .; v_gene: TRBV10-3
CDR3nt: TGCAGCGGCCAGACAGGGGGAAACACTGAAGCTTTCTTT; CDR3aa: CSGQTGGNTEAFF; abundance: .; j_gene: TRBJ1-1; d_gene: TRBD1; v_gene: TRBV29-1
CDR3nt: TGTGCCAGCAGCTCTTGGGGACTAGCGGGAGCTGTTACAGATACGCAGTATTTT; CDR3aa: CASSSWGLAGAVTDTQYF; abundance: .; j_gene: TRBJ2-3; d_gene: TRBD2; v_gene: TRBV28
CDR3nt: TGTGCCAGCTCACCTCTCGACAGGGGAGTCAACGAGCAGTACTTC; CDR3aa: CASSPLDRGVNEQYF; abundance: .; j_gene: TRBJ2-7; d_gene: TRBD1; v_gene: TRBV18
CDR3nt: TGTGCCAGCAGTCTTAACAATGAGCAGTTCTTC; CDR3aa: CASSLNNEQFF; abundance: .; j_gene: TRBJ2-1; d_gene: .; v_gene: TRBV27
CDR3nt: TGTGCCAGCAGCCTTAGGACAGGAGATCCCGGGGAGCTGTTTTTT; CDR3aa: CASSLRTGDPGELFF; abundance: .; j_gene: TRBJ2-2; d_gene: TRBD1; v_gene: TRBV27
CDR3nt: TGTGCCAGCAGCCCGACAGGGAGTCCCTACGAGCAGTACTTC; CDR3aa: CASSPTGSPYEQYF; abundance: .; j_gene: TRBJ2-7; d_gene: TRBD1; v_gene: TRBV7-3
CDR3nt: TGTGCCAGCTCACCATCAGCAGGGGGCTCCTACGAGCAGTACTTC; CDR3aa: CASSPSAGGSYEQYF; abundance: few; j_gene: TRBJ2-7; d_gene: TRBD1; v_gene: TRBV18
CDR3nt: TGTGCCAGCAGCCGTTCTTTGGGGGCAGGGGAGACTGAAGCTTTCTTT; CDR3aa: CASSRSLGAGETEAFF; abundance: .; j_gene: TRBJ1-1; d_gene: .; v_gene: TRBV14
CDR3nt: TGTGCCAGCAGCCTAGACGGGCGGGTGATCAATGAGCAGTTCTTC; CDR3aa: CASSLDGRVINEQFF; abundance: .; j_gene: TRBJ2-1; d_gene: .; v_gene: TRBV7-2
CDR3nt: TGTGCCAGCAGCTTGGTGTTGCGGGAGGGGCCATTTTTT; CDR3aa: CASSLVLREGPFF; abundance: once; j_gene: TRBJ2-3; d_gene: TRBD2; v_gene: TRBV7-2
CDR3nt: TGCGCCAGCAGTTCAGGGGCGGGGGAGGGCCAAGAGACCCAGTACTTC; CDR3aa: CASSSGAGEGQETQYF; abundance: few; j_gene: TRBJ2-5; d_gene: .; v_gene: TRBV5-1
CDR3nt: TGTGCCAGCAGATCCGGGACTAGCGGTTACAATGAGCAGTTCTTC; CDR3aa: CASRSGTSGYNEQFF; abundance: few; j_gene: TRBJ2-1; d_gene: TRBD2; v_gene: TRBV13
CDR3nt: TGTGCCAGCAGCTCCTGGGACAGATACTCCTACGAGCAGTACTTC; CDR3aa: CASSSWDRYSYEQYF; abundance: few; j_gene: TRBJ2-7; d_gene: TRBD1; v_gene: TRBV5-4
CDR3nt: TGTGCCACCAGCAGAGAAGATACTAGCACAGATACGCAGTATTTT; CDR3aa: CATSREDTSTDTQYF; abundance: .; j_gene: TRBJ2-3; d_gene: .; v_gene: TRBV15
CDR3nt: TGTGCCAGTTGGGGGCAGGGGCGGAACACCGGGGAGCTGTTTTTT; CDR3aa: CASWGQGRNTGELFF; abundance: .; j_gene: TRBJ2-2; d_gene: .; v_gene: TRBV19
CDR3nt: TGTGCCAGCACCCAGAGTAGTAGGGGCCATGAGGAGCAGTTCTTC; CDR3aa: CASTQSSRGHEEQFF; abundance: .; j_gene: TRBJ2-1; d_gene: .; v_gene: TRBV2
CDR3nt: TGTGCCAGCAGTATCGGGACAGGGCTAAATCAGCCCCAGCATTTT; CDR3aa: CASSIGTGLNQPQHF; abundance: few; j_gene: TRBJ1-5; d_gene: TRBD1; v_gene: TRBV5-6
CDR3nt: TGTGCCTGGAGTGTACGGGGGGCCCACAGGACCCGAACAGATACGCAGTATTTT; CDR3aa: CAWSVRGAHRTRTDTQYF; abundance: .; j_gene: TRBJ2-3; d_gene: .; v_gene: TRBV30
CDR3nt: TGTGCCAGCCCGCTCCGGGAGAATGAGCAGTTCTTC; CDR3aa: CASPLRENEQFF; abundance: .; j_gene: TRBJ2-1; d_gene: .; v_gene: TRBV25-1
CDR3nt: TGCAGCGTTGATACTAGCGGGAGGGCCGGGAACACCGGGGAGCTGTTTTTT; CDR3aa: CSVDTSGRAGNTGELFF; abundance: few; j_gene: TRBJ2-2; d_gene: TRBD2; v_gene: TRBV29-1
CDR3nt: TGCGCCAGCAGTAGACAGGGAAATAGCAATCAGCCCCAGCATTTT; CDR3aa: CASSRQGNSNQPQHF; abundance: .; j_gene: TRBJ1-5; d_gene: TRBD1; v_gene: TRBV10-2
CDR3nt: TGTGCCAGCAGTTCCGGACAGGCCCAAGAGACCCAGTACTTC; CDR3aa: CASSSGQAQETQYF; abundance: few; j_gene: TRBJ2-5; d_gene: TRBD1; v_gene: TRBV28
CDR3nt: TGTGCCTGGAGTTTTGACAGGGGGGTTGGCTACACCTTC; CDR3aa: CAWSFDRGVGYTF; abundance: few; j_gene: TRBJ1-2; d_gene: TRBD1; v_gene: TRBV30
CDR3nt: TGTGCCAGCAGCTTCTCGGGTCGCCAAGAGACCCAGTACTTC; CDR3aa: CASSFSGRQETQYF; abundance: few; j_gene: TRBJ2-5; d_gene: .; v_gene: TRBV7-9
CDR3nt: TGCGCCAGCAGCCTCACAGGGCTTAGCACAGATACGCAGTATTTT; CDR3aa: CASSLTGLSTDTQYF; abundance: few; j_gene: TRBJ2-3; d_gene: .; v_gene: TRBV5-1
CDR3nt: TGTGCCAGCAGCGCCCGGGACAGGGTCTACGAGCAGTACTTC; CDR3aa: CASSARDRVYEQYF; abundance: few; j_gene: TRBJ2-7; d_gene: TRBD1; v_gene: TRBV7-2
CDR3nt: TGTGCCAGCAGCTTAGCGCCCGGGAGCACAGATACGCAGTATTTT; CDR3aa: CASSLAPGSTDTQYF; abundance: once; j_gene: TRBJ2-3; d_gene: .; v_gene: TRBV7-2
CDR3nt: TGTGCCAGCTCACCACAGCGGGAGGGAGGAGATACGCAGTATTTT; CDR3aa: CASSPQREGGDTQYF; abundance: .; j_gene: TRBJ2-3; d_gene: TRBD2; v_gene: TRBV18
CDR3nt: TGTGCCAGCAGAGAGCGGGAGGGTCATAATGAGCAGTTCTTC; CDR3aa: CASREREGHNEQFF; abundance: few; j_gene: TRBJ2-1; d_gene: TRBD2; v_gene: TRBV7-9
CDR3nt: TGTGCCAGCAGCTTTAAAGACAGGGGACCGCAGTACTTC; CDR3aa: CASSFKDRGPQYF; abundance: .; j_gene: TRBJ2-7; d_gene: TRBD1; v_gene: TRBV11-3
CDR3nt: TGTGCCAGCAGTAGTCGGGGGAGCAGCCTCTACAATGAGCAGTTCTTC; CDR3aa: CASSSRGSSLYNEQFF; abundance: .; j_gene: TRBJ2-1; d_gene: .; v_gene: TRBV25-1
CDR3nt: TGTGCCAGCAGCTTAGACGGGACTCGGGATACGCAGTATTTT; CDR3aa: CASSLDGTRDTQYF; abundance: once; j_gene: TRBJ2-3; d_gene: .; v_gene: TRBV7-9
CDR3nt: TGTGCCAGCAGGCCAGGGGCAGGCAATCAGCCCCAGCATTTT; CDR3aa: CASRPGAGNQPQHF; abundance: few; j_gene: TRBJ1-5; d_gene: .; v_gene: TRBV27
CDR3nt: TGTGCCAGTAGTATAGCCATCAATAGCAATCAGCCCCAGCATTTT; CDR3aa: CASSIAINSNQPQHF; abundance: few; j_gene: TRBJ1-5; d_gene: .; v_gene: TRBV19
CDR3nt: TGCGCCAGCAGCTTTAGCGGGAGTGACACAGATACGCAGTATTTT; CDR3aa: CASSFSGSDTDTQYF; abundance: few; j_gene: TRBJ2-3; d_gene: TRBD2; v_gene: TRBV5-1
CDR3nt: TGTGCCAGCAGTCTCTCGCGGAACCAAGAGACCCAGTACTTC; CDR3aa: CASSLSRNQETQYF; abundance: few; j_gene: TRBJ2-5; d_gene: .; v_gene: TRBV27
CDR3nt: TGTGCCAGCAGTGAAGGAGGCGGACTGCAGGAGACCCAGTACTTC; CDR3aa: CASSEGGGLQETQYF; abundance: few; j_gene: TRBJ2-5; d_gene: .; v_gene: TRBV2